This TCR beta chain was captured in a study of PD-1 blockade in classical Hodgkin lymphoma. Relapses following autologous stem cell transplantation were seen in all patients, with brentuximab vedotin exposure varying. Profiling relied on immunoSEQ multiplex PCR, and the TCRdb table lists in-frame clones only, not all of them. The sample lists about 63,000 clones, 88% occurring once. The V end was cut by 7 bases, the J end by 0 bases, with 13 bases between. This CDR3 comprises 15 residues. Germline V CDR1 and CDR2: WNHNN, SYGVQD (reference sequence). Study conclusions and caveats: At C4D1, TCR diversity had climbed significantly for CD4+ cells, though not for CD8+ cells. Whatever underlies the repertoire differences (possibly disease activity or prior therapy) remains undefined.

A word on this clone: Its antigen is not known.

The source was peripheral blood mononuclear cells (PBMCs), collected before the second cycle of nivolumab. The V gene is TRBV10-1, the J gene TRBJ1-3, with D perhaps matching TRBD1 (5 bases). This sequence was found in a human donor with classical Hodgkin lymphoma. Here the CDR3 DNA reads TGCGCCAGCACGGATCCAGGGCTCTCTGGAAACACCATATATTTT. It encodes CASTDPGLSGNTIYF.